Here is one T cell receptor beta chain with its context. Relative to the germline gene, one junction end is altered; a read error may explain this. The CDR3 length is 13 residues. Germline CDR1 SGHRS, CDR2 YFSETQ. The entry originates in a study of blood T cell repertoires in COVID-19. Turning to the study itself: Whether acute or convalescent, the COVID-19 samples came from the United States, Italy and Spain.

Followed over time, Seattle patients had been enrolled while infection was active. Under the authors' procedure: Amplifying reference gene primers gave estimates of nucleated cell counts. Sequenced by immunoSEQ multiplex PCR; TCRdb stores in-frame clones only, minus some. V and J calls plus clone size are reproduced from that table; the DNA served to infer D and trimming. This table holds almost 400,000 clones, 70% to 90% found once. The specimen was peripheral blood. The V and J genes are TRBV5-1 and TRBJ1-2; 7 nucleotides match TRBD1. The receptor was isolated from an older woman with COVID-19, enrolled during active disease. CDR3 sequence reads: CASSPDREGRSSF. CDR3 DNA: TGCGCCAGCAGCCCCGACAGGGAAGGAAGGTCGTCCTTC.